The 26 T cell receptor beta chains presented below share a single source sample, sequenced in a study of human T cells and chemical hapten exposure. This sample's time point: pre-sensitization, week 0. Treatment described: therapeutic diphenylcyclopropenone sensitization with weekly scalp DPC. TCRdb re-derived calls from the RACE reads in MiXCR, one entry per CDR3 protein. Seen here are 38,000 or so distinct CDR3 sequences, 7.6% observed once, and the top ten hold 1% to 1.5%. This specimen was whole blood, taken in connection with sensitization to the hapten diphenylcyclopropenone (DPC). These receptors were collected from a woman aged 50 to 60 with alopecia areata. Some clones in this sample may be carry-over from other donors' samples.

This clonotype was seen repeatedly, ten times or more. CDR3 residues: CASSPRAVYEQYF. As DNA, the CDR3 is TGTGCCAGCAGCCCCCGGGCCGTTTACGAGCAGTACTTC. The chain employs TRBV3-1 and TRBJ2-7; D call uncertain. The V gene's germline CDR1 is LGHDT and CDR2 YNNKEL (reference sequence). The CDR3 is made up of 13 amino acids. Between the trimmed V and J ends, which lost 4 bases and 4 bases, there was a span of 11 bases.

This clonotype appeared a few times. The rearrangement joins TRBV3-1 to TRBJ1-1, with D possibly matching TRBD1 (5 bases). The V end was cut by 4 bases, the J end by 5 bases, with 11 bases between. This CDR3 region has 13 residues. Germline-derived CDR1 and CDR2 are LGHDT and YNNKEL (reference sequence). The CDR3 DNA is TGTGCCAGCAGCCGAGGGGTGGTTACTGAAGCTTTCTTT. As protein: CASSRGVVTEAFF.

This clonotype was found many times. This sequence joins TRBV3-1 and TRBJ2-3; 7 bases map to TRBD2. The CDR3 is 18 amino acids. Germline CDR1 is LGHDT and CDR2 is YNNKEL (reference sequence). V lost 1 base, J lost 2 bases, and 12 bases stayed unmatched. CDR3 DNA sequence: TGTGCCAGCAGCCAAGCCTCGGCCTGGGGGGGAGCCACAGATACGCAGTATTTT. This encodes CASSQASAWGGATDTQYF.

This clonotype was seen many times. The chain is built from TRBV10-2 and TRBJ1-1; maybe TRBD1 (5 bases). The V and J ends lost 6 bases and 5 bases respectively, with 10 bases between them. Germline lookup yields CDR1 WSHSY and CDR2 SAAADI. The CDR3 has 12 amino acids. CDR3 protein: CASSQGGTEAFF. The CDR3 nucleotides read TGCGCCAGCAGCCAGGGAGGGACTGAAGCTTTCTTT.

This clonotype was counted a single time. V gene TRBV5-1 combines with J gene TRBJ1-4, with 7 bases that match TRBD1. After removal of 4 bases from V and 6 bases from J, the junction contained 6 bases not matched to a gene. This CDR3 has 14 residues. Germline CDR1 is SGHRS and CDR2 is YFSETQ. The DNA for the CDR3 is TGCGCCAGCAGCACCACAGGGGTTCATGAAAAACTGTTTTTT. Translated, it gives CASSTTGVHEKLFF.

In its sample, this clonotype was seen many times. This chain connects TRBV7-2 to TRBJ1-1; TRBD1 aligns across 7 bases. The CDR3 has 14 residues. CDR1 and CDR2 from the germline V gene are SGHTA and FQGNSA. The V gene end was trimmed by 4 bases and the J gene end by 11 bases; junction bases not matched to a gene: 13. The CDR3 DNA reads TGTGCCAGCAGCTCCCGTTCGCAGGGGGGAAGGGCTTTCTTT. This codes for CASSSRSQGGRAFF.

This clonotype appeared many times. For the CDR3, the DNA is TGTGCCAGCAGCCAGTCTAGCGGGAGGTTCGGAGGTACGCAGTATTTT. Translating gives CASSQSSGRFGGTQYF. This chain connects TRBV3-1 to TRBJ2-3, with 11 bases lining up with TRBD2. The V segment lost 3 bases and the J segment 8 bases; nucleotides outside the gene matches: 10. The CDR3 spans 16 residues. The germline gives CDR1 LGHDT, CDR2 YNNKEL (reference sequence).

At least ten counts were recorded for this clonotype. V and J are TRBV29-1 and TRBJ2-1; TRBD1 agrees at 8 bases. V gave up 7 bases and J gave up 1 base; unmatched junction bases: 6. Germline assignment: CDR1 SQVTM and CDR2 ANQGSEA. This CDR3 region has 14 residues. The CDR3 reads CSELRQGSYNEQFF. For the CDR3, the DNA is TGCAGCGAATTAAGACAGGGGTCCTACAATGAGCAGTTCTTC.

This clonotype was detected ten times or more. The chain employs TRBV24-1 and TRBJ2-6; possible D gene TRBD1, 6 bases. The germline V and J ends were trimmed by 3 bases and 2 bases, with 7 bases remaining between them. The germline V gene encodes CDR1 KGHDR and CDR2 SFDVKD. The length of the CDR3 is 15 residues. CDR3 amino acids: CATSDRQAGANVLTF. DNA of the CDR3: TGTGCCACCAGTGATCGACAGGCTGGGGCCAACGTCCTGACTTTC.

The table lists this clonotype with many counts. The chain carries TRBV6-4 and TRBJ2-3; 11 positions match TRBD2. The CDR3 runs 15 residues. Germline CDR1 MRHNA, CDR2 SNTAGT. V gave up 5 bases and J gave up 3 bases; unmatched junction bases: 4. The CDR3 is CASSTSGSSTDTQYF. CDR3 sequence (DNA): TGTGCCAGCAGTACTAGCGGGAGTTCTACAGATACGCAGTATTTT.

The chain carries TRBV9 and TRBJ2-7; 7 bases align to TRBD2. V was clipped by 0 bases and J by 6 bases; unmatched bases: 6. CDR1 is SGDLS, CDR2 YYNGEE, per germline. The CDR3 spans 14 residues. The CDR3 loop reads CASSVGGRPTEQYF. CDR3 nucleotides: TGTGCCAGCAGCGTAGGCGGGAGACCCACCGAGCAGTACTTC.

This clonotype was seen repeatedly, ten times or more. This rearrangement joins TRBV24-1 to TRBJ2-2; 13 bases are shared with TRBD2. The germline V gene has CDR1 KGHDR and CDR2 SFDVKD. This CDR3 contains 14 residues. V lost 9 bases, J lost 6 bases, and 3 bases stayed unmatched. The CDR3 sequence is CATRGLAGAGELFF. The DNA of the CDR3 is TGTGCCACCCGCGGACTAGCGGGAGCCGGGGAGCTGTTTTTT.

This clonotype has ten or more counts. The chain links TRBV28 to TRBJ2-1; no reliable D call. V was cut by 1 base and J by 9 bases, with 10 bases left in between. The length of the CDR3 is 13 residues. Germline values: CDR1 MDHEN, CDR2 SYDVKM. CDR3 nucleotides: TGTGCCAGCAGTTTATCCAACAAGGGTGAGCAGTTCTTC. This sequence encodes CASSLSNKGEQFF.

This CDR3 is CASSESRTNEQYF. The CDR3 nucleotides read TGTGCCAGCAGTGAATCCAGGACCAACGAGCAGTACTTC. The chain links TRBV2 to TRBJ2-7; no clear D. Trimming removed 2 bases from V and 5 bases from J, with 10 bases in between. The CDR3 is 13 residues long. Looked up from germline, CDR1 is SNHLY and CDR2 is FYNNEI.

This clonotype was recorded many times. The chain uses TRBV29-1 and TRBJ1-1; no definite D call. The germline V gene encodes CDR1 SQVTM and CDR2 ANQGSEA. The CDR3 spans 12 residues. V lost 6 bases, J lost 0 bases, and 8 bases lay in between. The chain's CDR3 is CSVLRVNTEAFF. CDR3 nucleotides: TGCAGCGTCTTGAGGGTGAACACTGAAGCTTTCTTT.

This clonotype showed up many times. The gene calls are TRBV6-4 and TRBJ2-2, with D uncertain. Trimming left V 3 bases short and J 5 bases short, with 7 bases between. CDR1 and CDR2 from the germline V gene are MRHNA and SNTAGT. The CDR3 runs to 13 residues. This CDR3 is CASSERETGELFF. CDR3 nucleotides: TGTGCCAGCAGTGAAAGGGAAACCGGGGAGCTGTTTTTT.

This clonotype appeared a few times. This chain joins TRBV20-1 and TRBJ1-1; 9 nucleotides align to TRBD1. The CDR3 is 16 residues long. J gave up 6 bases and V 4 bases, and 15 bases lay outside the gene matches. Per germline, CDR1 DFQATT and CDR2 SNEGSKA (reference sequence). CDR3 in amino acids: CSATTPTGGFNPEAFF. DNA of the CDR3: TGCAGTGCTACCACCCCGACAGGGGGATTTAACCCTGAAGCTTTCTTT.

In this sample, this clonotype turned up a few times. The chain joins TRBV10-2 to TRBJ2-1, with D perhaps matching TRBD1 or TRBD2 (6 bases each). V was shortened by 6 bases and J by 0 bases, with 18 bases between the two germline ends. Germline CDR1 reads WSHSY; CDR2 reads SAAADI. The CDR3 has 17 amino acids. This CDR3 reads CASRHPTGANSYNEQFF. The CDR3, as DNA: TGCGCCAGCAGGCACCCTACGGGGGCCAACTCCTACAATGAGCAGTTCTTC.

This clonotype was observed a few times. The J gene is TRBJ2-4, the V gene TRBV11-2, with 7 positions matching TRBD1. CDR3 length equals 17 residues. Per the germline V gene, CDR1 is SGHAT and CDR2 is FQNNGV. V was clipped by 5 bases and J by 0 bases; unmatched bases: 10. The CDR3 loop reads CASSTPDRSIAKNIQYF. The CDR3 region has the DNA TGTGCCAGCAGCACCCCGGACAGGTCCATAGCCAAAAACATTCAGTACTTC.

The chain employs TRBV6-6 and TRBJ2-3, with D perhaps being TRBD1 or TRBD2 (7 bases each). V was cut by 0 bases and J by 6 bases, with 13 bases left in between. In germline, CDR1 is MNHNY, CDR2 SVGAGI (reference sequence). The CDR3 is 15 residues long. The chain's CDR3 is CASSYSSQGGDTQYF. CDR3 nucleotide sequence: TGTGCCAGCAGTTACTCGAGTCAGGGGGGGGATACGCAGTATTTT.

V and J are TRBV29-1 and TRBJ2-1; D not resolved. Germline V gene lookup returns CDR1 SQVTM and CDR2 ANQGSEA. Trimming left V 7 bases short and J 7 bases short, with 23 bases between. The CDR3 is 15 amino acids. CDR3 loop: CSARPQRSPDNEQFF. DNA of the CDR3: TGCAGCGCCCGCCCACAGCGATCTCCCGATAATGAGCAGTTCTTC.

The gene calls are TRBV11-2 and TRBJ1-2, with TRBD1 identical over 9 bases. The germline CDR1 and CDR2 sequences are SGHAT and FQNNGV. There are 14 residues in the CDR3. The trim removed 5 bases at V and 4 bases at J, leaving 5 bases unmatched. The DNA of the CDR3 is TGTGCCAGCAGCCGAGGACAGGGGAGCTATGGCTACACCTTC. It specifies CASSRGQGSYGYTF.

This clonotype was recorded a few times. V is TRBV28 and J is TRBJ2-7; 8 positions agree with TRBD1. This CDR3 contains 14 residues. Unmatched junction bases numbered 8, after V lost 8 bases and J lost 2 bases. From germline, CDR1 is MDHEN and CDR2 SYDVKM. CDR3 coding DNA: TGTGCCAGCGGTGCGACAGGGGCCCCCTACGAGCAGTACTTC. Its translation is CASGATGAPYEQYF. The complete variable domain, with remaining parts taken from reference TRBV28 and TRBJ2-7, reads DVKVTQSSRYLVKRTGEKVFLECVQDMDHENMFWYRQDPGLGLRLIYFSYDVKMKEKGDIPEGYSVSREKKERFSLILESASTNQTSMYLCASGATGAPYEQYFGPGTRLTVT.

This clonotype was seen at least ten times. The chain couples TRBV29-1 to TRBJ1-1; unclear D gene. This CDR3 spans 13 amino acids. The V and J ends lost 1 base and 0 bases respectively, with 6 bases between them. Germline lookup yields CDR1 SQVTM and CDR2 ANQGSEA. The CDR3 sequence is CSVEGRMNTEAFF. The DNA of the CDR3 is TGCAGCGTTGAAGGCAGGATGAACACTGAAGCTTTCTTT.

Many counts were recorded for this clonotype. The chain carries TRBV3-1 and TRBJ2-3, with 9 bases aligning to TRBD2. Trimming at V came to 8 bases and at J to 5 bases, leaving 20 bases not matched to a gene. The CDR3 has 18 amino acids. Germline-derived CDR1 and CDR2 are LGHDT and YNNKEL (reference sequence). The chain's CDR3 is CASFPSVKAGGPIDTQYF. The CDR3 DNA is TGTGCCAGCTTCCCATCTGTCAAGGCGGGAGGGCCCATAGATACGCAGTATTTT.

This clonotype was found a few times. This chain connects TRBV20-1 to TRBJ2-2, with 9 bases lining up with TRBD1. Germline lookup yields CDR1 DFQATT and CDR2 SNEGSKA (reference sequence). V lost 4 bases, J lost 9 bases, and 12 bases stayed unmatched. This CDR3 region has 15 residues. The CDR3 here is CSAKPGQGYPRELFF. Written as DNA, the CDR3 is TGCAGTGCTAAGCCGGGACAGGGTTACCCAAGGGAGCTGTTTTTT.